The 10 T cell receptor beta chains below were found in one sample sequenced in a study of OX40 agonist ivuxolimab in advanced cancers. Measured with immunoSEQ multiplex PCR; TCRdb has only the in-frame clones, and not every one. The data contain 25,000 to 40,000 clones, roughly 84% of them singletons. The sample was CD4+ or CD8+ T cells sorted from blood, taken in a trial of the OX40 agonist ivuxolimab. The origin of the receptors is an adult with an advanced solid tumor such as melanoma, head and neck, liver or kidney cancer.

The rearrangement joins TRBV11-2 to TRBJ2-3; D call uncertain. In germline, CDR1 is SGHAT, CDR2 FQNNGV. The V gene lost 6 bases and the J gene lost 6 bases, with 1 base spanning the gap. This CDR3 is built from 9 residues. The DNA for the CDR3 is TGTGCCAGCAGGGATACGCAGTATTTT. As protein: CASRDTQYF.

The rearrangement links TRBV29-1 to TRBJ2-1; TRBD2 aligns across 8 bases. Losses at the gene ends were 8 bases for V and 10 bases for J; bases not matched to a gene: 13. The CDR3 covers 13 residues. CDR1 SQVTM and CDR2 ANQGSEA come from the germline V gene. The chain's CDR3 is CSTLTGGVIEQFF. CDR3 sequence (DNA): TGCAGCACCCTCACGGGAGGGGTAATCGAGCAGTTCTTC.

Only one count was recorded for this clone. The chain employs TRBV7-2 and TRBJ2-2, with 9 bases identical to TRBD2. Trimming cost V 3 bases and J 2 bases; bases outside gene matches: 7. Per the germline V gene, CDR1 is SGHTA and CDR2 is FQGNSA. The CDR3 sequence is 17 residues long. This CDR3 reads CASSLDSGRGNTGELFF. Written as DNA, the CDR3 is TGTGCCAGCAGCTTGGATAGCGGGAGAGGCAACACCGGGGAGCTGTTTTTT.

This clone was recorded once. The chain links TRBV7-6 to TRBJ1-2, with D perhaps TRBD1 (6 bases). V lost 5 bases and J 7 bases, leaving 11 bases between the germline ends. The V gene's germline CDR1 is SGHVS and CDR2 FNYEAQ. The CDR3 loop spans 12 amino acids. The DNA of the CDR3 is TGTGCCAGCAGCGCGGACAGCCTTGGCTACACCTTC. It encodes CASSADSLGYTF.

This chain joins TRBV6-1 and TRBJ2-1; unclear D gene. The CDR3 totals 20 residues. Per the germline V gene, CDR1 is MNHNS and CDR2 is SASEGT. The ends were cut back, 0 bases at V and 0 bases at J, with 21 bases in the middle. CDR3 DNA sequence: TGTGCCAGCAGTGAAGCGATCCTCCCCATATACGGAAGCTCCTACAATGAGCAGTTCTTC. Encoded protein: CASSEAILPIYGSSYNEQFF.

This sequence joins TRBV13 and TRBJ2-3; D might be TRBD2 (7 bases). The CDR3 totals 18 residues. Germline-derived CDR1 and CDR2 are PRHDT and FYEKMQ (reference sequence). With 3 bases removed from V and 0 bases from J, the gap between germline ends came to 19 bases. CDR3 loop: CASSLARAGAYSTDTQYF. The CDR3 coding sequence is TGTGCCAGCAGCTTGGCTAGGGCGGGGGCCTATAGCACAGATACGCAGTATTTT.

The chain joins TRBV2 to TRBJ2-5; weak D call: TRBD2 (6 bases). V gave up 3 bases and J gave up 4 bases, with 12 bases separating them. The germline CDR1 and CDR2 sequences are SNHLY and FYNNEI. The CDR3 is 14 residues long. CDR3 sequence reads: CASSEGGTLETQYF. The CDR3 DNA is TGTGCCAGCAGTGAGGGAGGAACCTTAGAGACCCAGTACTTC.

V and J are TRBV27 and TRBJ2-2; 7 nucleotides match TRBD1. V shed 5 bases and J 5 bases; nucleotides not matched to a gene: 11. The V gene's germline CDR1 is MNHEY and CDR2 SMNVEV (reference sequence). This CDR3 is built from 16 residues. CDR3 amino acids: CASSLDRVGYTGELFF. CDR3 nucleotide sequence: TGTGCCAGCAGTCTTGACAGGGTCGGGTATACCGGGGAGCTGTTTTTT.

This chain connects TRBV6-1 to TRBJ2-7, with 7 bases that match TRBD2. The CDR3 covers 15 residues. Germline lookup yields CDR1 MNHNS and CDR2 SASEGT. J lost 0 bases, V lost 3 bases, and 5 bases had no gene match. The CDR3 spells CASSDRVAGSYEQYF. CDR3 in DNA: TGTGCCAGCAGTGACAGGGTAGCGGGCTCCTACGAGCAGTACTTC.

This chain connects TRBV5-4 to TRBJ1-3; D unresolved. V lost 0 bases, J lost 0 bases, and 7 bases lay in between. CDR3 size: 15 residues. Germline V CDR1 and CDR2: SGHNT, YYREEE (reference sequence). DNA for the CDR3: TGTGCCAGCAGCTTGGGGGCAGGCTCTGGAAACACCATATATTTT. This translates into CASSLGAGSGNTIYF.